The T cell receptor (beta chain) under discussion was sequenced for a study of blood T cell repertoires in COVID-19. Background on the study: Material from acute and convalescent COVID-19 was sourced from the United States, Italy and Spain. Sources were T cells, B-cell-depleted T cells, or PBMCs; the material itself was cDNA or gDNA.

Original handling: Amplification from reference gene primers served as the basis for estimated nucleated cell counts. Clones were sequenced by immunoSEQ multiplex PCR, and TCRdb holds only the in-frame ones, with some missing. That table is the source of V, J and clone size, and D and trimming were worked out from the DNA. The table lists 200,000 or so clones, roughly nine tenths of them singletons. The CDR3 sequence is 12 residues long. Germline CDR1 reads SQVTM; CDR2 reads ANQGSEA. Trimming removed 7 bases from V and 7 bases from J, with 16 bases in between. This clonotype originated in a man in his 70s with active or convalescent COVID-19. This sequence joins TRBV29-1 and TRBJ2-5; tentatively, D is TRBD2 (5 bases). Sequencing was carried out using peripheral blood. This CDR3 reads CSGAEPEGTQYF. In nucleotides, the CDR3 is TGCAGCGGCGCAGAGCCTGAGGGGACCCAGTACTTC. The entire variable domain, with the rest obtained from reference TRBV29-1 and TRBJ2-5, is as follows: SAVISQKPSRDICQRGTSLTIQCQVDSQVTMMFWYRQQPGQSLTLIATANQGSEATYESGFVIDKFPISRPNLTFSTLTVSNMSPEDSSIYLCSGAEPEGTQYFGPGTRLLVL.